The present entry profiles one T cell receptor beta chain with its context. This sample is drawn from a study of T-cell memory formation after mild COVID-19. In TCRdb, the 5' RACE reads were re-called with MiXCR into one record per CDR3 protein. The profile shows 190,000 or so distinct CDR3 sequences, 20% to 25% of them singletons. The germline V gene encodes CDR1 SEHNR and CDR2 FQNEAQ (reference sequence). The CDR3 has 17 residues. Trimming took off 5 bases at V and 0 bases at J, with 17 bases between the two ends. The receptor comes from an adult woman who had mild COVID-19 (a few samples of this study predate the infection). Cell type and time point are not known. The J gene is TRBJ2-4, the V gene TRBV7-9, with D perhaps TRBD1 or TRBD2 (6 bases each). Sequenced: PBMCs or a T cell subset sorted from them (not recorded which). For the CDR3, the DNA is TGTGCCAGCAGCCTAGAGGGGGGTGCGGTAGCCAAAAACATTCAGTACTTC. Translation: CASSLEGGAVAKNIQYF.